This TCR beta chain was sequenced for a study of regulatory T cells in long-lasting Graves disease. Background on the study: With positive TSH receptor antibodies and over 5 years of antithyroid drugs, Graves' disease was considered persistent. Study-wide results and caveats: A greater number of public clonotypes (fewer than 3,000) was shared by persistent patients than by new patients (around 960).

HTBI primers from iRepertoire and Arm-PCR of CDR3 regions yielded the TCR beta libraries. MiXCR was run by TCRdb on the multiplex PCR reads, yielding one entry per CDR3 protein. The sample records 430,000 or so distinct CDR3 sequences, approximately 22% being singletons. The time point denotes: persistent/refractory GD, antithyroid drugs over 5 years with positive TRAb. From RNA extracted from PBMCs, the TCR library was made. From an endocrinology department in Xi'an, China, came the patients. This clonotype was found a few times. Its target is unknown. The specimen comprised peripheral blood mononuclear cells (PBMCs), sampled when the disease was refractory, from a patient treated with antithyroid drugs. The sequence was collected from a female donor with Graves disease.

CDR3 sequence (DNA): TGTGCCAGCAGTTTACAGGGAAGCGCTGGAAACACCATATATTTT. It specifies CASSLQGSAGNTIYF. The V gene is TRBV28, the J gene TRBJ1-3; D is perhaps TRBD1 (5 bases). V was cut by 2 bases and J by 2 bases, with 10 bases left in between. CDR1 and CDR2 (germline): MDHEN, SYDVKM. The CDR3 runs to 15 residues.